The text below deals with one T cell receptor (beta chain). Its binding antigen is unknown. One base away there is no much larger clone; base qualities are not given. This record comes from a study of cytomegalovirus exposure and HLA in healthy donors (dated by TCRdb to the late 2010s). Background on the whole study: According to an earlier analysis of 550 to 700 of the donors, 150 million to 200 million T cells yielded roughly 100 million unique TCR beta sequences and 276 Gb of sequence data. Class I and class II HLA loci were covered by the typing at four-digit resolution. Donor age, sex, ethnicity and CMV serostatus were collected together with the repertoire data. The study was designed to test whether signatures of past pathogen exposure could be identified by cataloging public T cell receptors. The genetic ancestry cluster associated with self-reported Caucasian donors included 81% of the 300 to 450 genotyped donors. In addition to the first cohort of hundreds of subjects, a separate validation cohort of approximately 120 different subjects was used. Several DR-DQ haplotypes were treated as single units for association and clustering because of strong linkage in the cohort. Rather than drawing on any new phenotypic data, the later analysis identified candidate immune exposures from TCR beta sequences and the way those sequences occurred across donors. Using immunosequencing, the study profiled T cell repertoires from 500 to 800 subjects and related those repertoires to cytomegalovirus serostatus. Genome-wide SNP genotypes for about 65% of the roughly 670 donors were used in a later genetic analysis, which treated that subset as a discovery cohort. The number of donors typed differed by locus, with 629-630 for A, B, C, DRB1 and DQB1, around 500 for DQA1, 600 to 610 for DPA1, and some 470 for DPB1. To decide whether each TCR beta V gene segment behaved as functional or pseudogenic, an earlier analysis of approximately 590 of the donors relied on high-throughput TCR beta sequencing. In a later analysis, previously published TCR beta repertoires from 600 to 850 donors were re-analyzed and high-resolution HLA genotyping was added so that TCR occurrence patterns could be studied. Roughly 300 gigabases of sequencing data and around 80 million unique TCR sequences made up an early release that covered 500 to 700 HLA-typed donors. Among about 400 genotyped donors of the cohort, an average of approximately 240,000 unique TCR beta nucleotide sequences was sequenced per donor, of which about 20% were non-productive. All discovery cohort repertoires had been generated using a single sequencing platform. To predict cytomegalovirus infection status, the study combined high-throughput TCR immunosequencing, statistical association of individual TCRs with disease status, and machine learning.

V gives up 3 bases and J gives up 1 base, and the segment between their germline ends measures 10 bases. Counted from cysteine to phenylalanine, this CDR3 has 13 amino acids. The kept DNA is CDR3 alone, 39 bases in frame from the first base. Looking up the germline V gene (reference sequence) yields CDR1 GTSNPN and CDR2 SVGIG. What the research found in general, with its limitations: A later genetic analysis reported fewer N-insertions in productive TCRs among donors in an Asian-associated ancestry cluster than the roughly 670-donor mean. CMV serostatus was the only immune exposure information available for the cohort. The classifier was reported to diagnose cytomegalovirus status with high specificity and sensitivity in both the original and validation cohorts. Because counts were too low, more than 15 rarely observed V segments, including chromosome 9 orphons, were left out of the earlier analysis of some 600 of the donors. The presence/absence analyses assumed that sequencing depth was roughly uniform across donors, and that assumption may not be true. In a later analysis, 16,951 TCR beta sequences were associated with specific HLA alleles at a false discovery rate of 0.05. According to a later analysis, TCR association rates differed among HLA loci, with DRB1 alleles showing the most associated TCRs and HLA-C alleles showing the fewest. A cluster of highly shared sequence variants was judged likely to be a technical artifact of the sequencing pipeline. In the study, 150 to 200 TCR beta chains were listed as associated with cytomegalovirus. The 87-base-pair reads could not distinguish some IMGT-functional V segments, including TRBV6-2 and TRBV6-3, so those segments were excluded. V-gene and J-gene trimming of TCR beta chains was associated with a missense DCLRE1C variant in a later genetic analysis, and the association was replicated in an independent cohort. In a later analysis, several top co-occurrence clusters were reported to appear linked to parvovirus B19, influenza, CMV and Epstein-Barr virus. Most TCR sequences were seen in very few donors, while some public TCRs were found in many individuals. A further reported finding was that TCR beta sequences accurately predicted the HLA-A and HLA-B alleles for most subjects in the first cohort. Only TCR beta chains were sequenced in this cohort, and the absence of alpha or paired-chain data limited detectable features. Most CMV-associated TCR beta chains appeared to be HLA-restricted in a later analysis, and the HLA associations seemed to be driven largely by CMV exposure. When HLA alleles, especially DR and DQ, strongly co-occurred, TCR associations were difficult to assign to individual alleles. Linkage disequilibrium might explain the correlated functional status among segregating V segments, but an unknown experimental factor could not be excluded. HLA typing was unavailable for some donors at each locus, so association tests used only the typed subset. A few of the identified cytomegalovirus-associated TCR beta chains were confirmed in vitro to be specific for cytomegalovirus antigens. The authors suggested that the approach could potentially be generalized to other disease states and immunological phenotypes. In an earlier analysis of approximately 590 of the donors, most TCR beta V segments appeared in productive rearrangements about 90% or about 30% of the time, broadly matching IMGT annotations. Compared with equally common non-associated chains, HLA-associated TCR beta chains in a later analysis were more clonally expanded and had lower generation probabilities.

The cohort was made up of 500 to 850 healthy bone marrow donors. At the time of sampling, every cohort member was nominally healthy, though immune exposures that went unrecorded were likely present. The donor tested CMV seropositive and was one of the 289 seropositive cohort members. Every donor gave a peripheral blood sample, and the peripheral blood mononuclear cells from that sample were used for TCR beta sequencing. Genomic DNA extraction from the blood cell samples was performed with the Qiagen DNeasy Blood Extraction Kit. Library method: the immunoSEQ multiplex PCR assay. For the multiplex PCR, a mixture combining 60 forward primers for TCR Vbeta segments and 13 reverse primers for TCR Jbeta segments was used. Amplification of the CDR3 region of rearranged TCR beta genes was performed with a multiplex PCR assay on genomic DNA. The Illumina HiSeq System was used to sequence the amplified TCR beta libraries as 87-base-pair reads. In the source study's methods: Across the 700 or so repertoires, a later analysis counted some 80 million unique TCR beta chains, roughly 11 million of which were shared by at least two donors. A nearest-neighbor algorithm error-corrected the raw reads and collapsed the reads into unique sequences, merging closely related sequences to remove PCR and sequencing errors. Alignment of CDR3 sequences to IMGT reference sequences was used to assign V, D and J gene segments. For a sequence to be retained, a match of at least six nucleotides to both a V gene segment and a J gene segment was required. Rearrangements were classified as productive when the CDR3 lacked stop codons and remained in frame with V and J, and all other rearrangements were classified as non-productive. CDR3 was defined according to IMGT convention as the region running from the second conserved V-encoded cysteine to the conserved J-encoded phenylalanine. In an earlier analysis of around 540 of the donors, sequences lacking an unambiguous match to a single V gene segment were excluded. An earlier analysis of 500 to 700 of the donors classified V segments as functional when productive rearrangements were above 56.7% and as segregating when the standard deviation between donors was above 5%. A statistical classification framework was developed to diagnose cytomegalovirus status using the catalog of TCR beta chain sequences. V and J gene assignment, in a later analysis, came from comparing TCR nucleotide sequences with IMGT/GENE-DB human TR gene sequences. Using the TCRdist pipeline, a later analysis assigned CDR3 sequences along with most-parsimonious VDJ recombination scenarios. In a later analysis, each TCR beta chain was defined by its CDR3 amino acid sequence together with its V-gene family, and reads without a unique V-gene family were excluded. A later analysis removed nearly 600 highly shared, low-generation-probability nucleotide sequences to deal with suspected cross-contamination and a sequencing artifact. For each public chain, a later analysis derived a clonal expansion index from normalized ranks of inferred template counts within each repertoire. In a later analysis, generation probabilities were computed with a VDJ recombination model fitted to out-of-frame rearrangements, and the resulting probabilities were checked against IGoR. In a later analysis, hypergeometric tests were used to score TCR-TCR, TCR-HLA and TCR-CMV co-occurrence, with a repertoire-size bias correction applied to TCR pairs. In a later analysis, false discovery rates were estimated by permuting HLA or CMV assignments 20 times. A later analysis grouped co-occurring TCRs with DBSCAN, adding TCRdist sequence similarity when clustering within HLA-allele-positive subsets. Repertoires with fewer than 30,000 or more than 120,000 public chains were left out of co-occurrence clustering, as were several repertoires with anomalous nucleotide sharing. TCRdb obtained this table from immuneACCESS and retained in-frame rearrangements with V and J assigned. These tables miss some clones; where compared with another copy, unresolved V genes account for less than half of the shortfall, and the remainder is unexplained. V and J calls and clone size are as listed in that table; D and trimming were resolved from the DNA. Present in this sample are 300,000 or so clones, 84% of which were seen just once. The ten largest clones capture 1.5% to 2.5% of the sample.

This receptor was identified in a woman between 40 and 50 years old in good health and CMV-seropositive. Input material: PBMCs. The chain uses TRBV30 and TRBJ2-7; matching of 6 bases hints at TRBD1 as the D gene. The CDR3 protein: CAWSPGHSYEQYF. The DNA reads TGTGCCTGGAGCCCGGGACATTCCTACGAGCAGTACTTC. Reference TRBV30 and TRBJ2-7 genes cover what lies past the CDR3, so the full variable domain is SQTIHQWPATLVQPVGSPLSLECTVEGTSNPNLYWYRQAAGRGLQLLFYSVGIGQISSEVPQNLSASRPQDRQFILSSKKLLLSDSGFYLCAWSPGHSYEQYFGPGTRLTVT.